This entry is about one TCR beta chain. Its antigen is not known. The sample belongs to a study of response to subunit inactivated influenza vaccine. The germline V gene has CDR1 LGHNA and CDR2 YSLEER. The CDR3 has 16 amino acids. V was shortened by 1 base and J by 0 bases, with 12 bases between the two germline ends. Broader study findings: Every seasonal influenza vaccination brings in few new T cells, the authors suggested.

TCRdb processed the RT-PCR reads anew with MiXCR; each CDR3 protein has one entry. The table lists roughly 710,000 distinct CDR3 sequences, less than 15% of them singletons. The sample consisted of PBMCs from blood, taken around 15 days before vaccination. This clonotype was obtained from a man between 50 and 59 years old who received an inactivated influenza vaccine. The rearrangement uses TRBV4-3 and TRBJ1-1, with a tentative D call TRBD1 (5 bases). CDR3 amino acids: CASSQVAGSLNTEAFF. In nucleotides, the CDR3 is TGCGCCAGCAGCCAAGTAGCAGGGTCTCTGAACACTGAAGCTTTCTTT.